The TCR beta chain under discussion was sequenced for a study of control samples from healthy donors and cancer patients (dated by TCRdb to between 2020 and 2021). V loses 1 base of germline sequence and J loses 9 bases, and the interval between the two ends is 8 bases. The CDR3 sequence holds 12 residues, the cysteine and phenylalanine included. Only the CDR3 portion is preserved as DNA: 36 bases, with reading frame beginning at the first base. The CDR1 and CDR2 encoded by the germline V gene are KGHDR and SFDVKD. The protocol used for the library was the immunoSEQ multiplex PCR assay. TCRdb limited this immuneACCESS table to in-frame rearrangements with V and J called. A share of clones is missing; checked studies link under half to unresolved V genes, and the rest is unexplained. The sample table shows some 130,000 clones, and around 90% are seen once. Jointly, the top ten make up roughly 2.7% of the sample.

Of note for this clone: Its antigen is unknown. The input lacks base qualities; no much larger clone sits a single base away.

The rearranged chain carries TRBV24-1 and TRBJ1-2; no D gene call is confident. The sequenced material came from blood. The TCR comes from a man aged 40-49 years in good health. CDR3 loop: CATSDFGERYTF. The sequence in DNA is TGTGCCACCAGTGATTTCGGGGAGCGCTACACCTTC.